This TCR beta chain was sequenced in a study of vaccination and CD4 T cells after COVID-19. As for this clonotype: Its specificity is not known.

At the Johns Hopkins FTIC core, DNA taken from cultured CD4+ T cells was sequenced by way of the Oncomine TCR Beta short-read assay. Scientists extracted genomic DNA from CD4+ T cells grown in culture. Using its own MiXCR run on the PCR reads, TCRdb lists one record per CDR3 protein. Of several thousand distinct CDR3 sequences listed, roughly 32% are singletons. The V and J ends lost 1 base and 3 bases respectively, with 7 bases between them. Germline V lookup: CDR1 KGHSH, CDR2 LQKENI. The CDR3 length is 14 residues. Indicated treatment: approximately 9-day PBMC culture with coronavirus spike peptide pools or control peptides (ViraFEST assay). Investigators obtained the unexposed donor's CD4+ T cells before the COVID-19 pandemic (2011-2018). Available cell numbers determined whether unexposed-donor CD4+ T cells were probed with SARS-CoV-2 S/N and four cold-coronavirus spikes.

V gene TRBV18 combines with J gene TRBJ2-1; possible D gene TRBD1, 5 bases. This sequence originates from a human donor in good health. Sample: CD4+ T cells from blood, cultured in vitro. The CDR3 DNA is TGTGCCAGCTCACCACAGGGGAACTACAATGAGCAGTTCTTC. Its protein is CASSPQGNYNEQFF.